Following are 9 T cell receptor beta chains from one sample sequenced in a study of molecular identifiers for immune sequencing clone quantification. TCRdb itself ran the PCR reads through MiXCR, one entry per CDR3 protein. The table lists some 650,000 distinct CDR3 sequences, approximately 20% of them singletons, with roughly 0.85% in the top ten. Sequencing used naive CD8+ T cells from blood, with Jurkat cell RNA spiked in. Subset in this sample: FACS-sorted CD8+CD4-CCR7+CD45RA+ naive T cells. The receptors were sampled from a human donor in good health. Some libraries in this study had Jurkat cell RNA spiked in.

This clonotype came up many times. This chain links TRBV29-1 with TRBJ2-5; D possibly corresponds to TRBD2 (6 bases). In germline, CDR1 is SQVTM, CDR2 ANQGSEA. This CDR3 spans 13 amino acids. Deletions cut 6 bases from V and 5 bases from J, with 16 bases between. This chain's CDR3 is CSVSPGTSETQYF. The CDR3 nucleotides are TGCAGCGTGAGCCCCGGGACTTCGGAGACCCAGTACTTC.

The table lists this clonotype with many counts. The gene calls are TRBV11-2 and TRBJ2-3, with 11 bases that match TRBD1. The CDR3 extends over 15 amino acids. Germline V gene lookup returns CDR1 SGHAT and CDR2 FQNNGV. V was clipped by 5 bases and J by 6 bases; unmatched bases: 7. Here the CDR3 reads CASSPGTGGGDTQYF. The CDR3 nucleotides read TGTGCCAGCAGCCCCGGGACAGGGGGTGGCGATACGCAGTATTTT. Based on the CDR3 plus reference TRBV11-2 and TRBJ2-3, the full variable domain is EAGVAQSPRYKIIEKRQSVAFWCNPISGHATLYWYQQILGQGPKLLIQFQNNGVVDDSQLPKDRFSAERLKGVDSTLKIQPAKLEDSAVYLCASSPGTGGGDTQYFGPGTRLTVL.

This clonotype was observed a few times. V and J are TRBV28 and TRBJ2-1; TRBD2 aligns across 8 bases. Germline V CDR1 and CDR2: MDHEN, SYDVKM. CDR3 length: 17 residues. With V trimmed by 6 bases and J by 5 bases, 15 bases remained unmatched. CDR3: CASRYERSGRLHNEQFF. The CDR3 DNA reads TGTGCCAGCAGATACGAAAGAAGCGGGAGACTACACAATGAGCAGTTCTTC.

About this clonotype itself: A read error may explain this, as a much larger clone is one base away. The J gene is TRBJ2-3, the V gene TRBV4-3; D is ambiguous. The length of the CDR3 is 15 residues. Germline V gene sequence: CDR1 LGHNA, CDR2 YSLEER. The CDR3 DNA follows: TGCGCCAGCAGCCAAGAGGTGATAGCCCCAGATACGCGGTATTTT. Translated, it gives CASSQEVIAPDTRYF.

A note on this clonotype: One end of the junction varies from germline; a read error may be responsible. V is TRBV12-3 or TRBV12-4 and J is TRBJ2-5; maybe TRBD2 (6 bases). This CDR3 region has 13 residues. The CDR3 DNA sequence: TGTGCCAGCAGTCCGGGACTCCAAGAGACCCGGTACTTC. Translation: CASSPGLQETRYF.

This clonotype was seen at least ten times. The gene calls are TRBV7-2 and TRBJ1-1, with D possibly being TRBD1 (5 bases). The germline CDR1 and CDR2 sequences are SGHTA and FQGNSA. CDR3 length equals 13 residues. Trimming cost V 4 bases and J 3 bases, with 9 bases left between them. Here the CDR3 DNA reads TGTGCCAGCAGCTGGGGCGGCTACACTGAAGCTTTCTTT. Residues: CASSWGGYTEAFF. The variable domain in full, with the rest retrieved from reference TRBV7-2 and TRBJ1-1, is GAGVSQSPSNKVTEKGKDVELRCDPISGHTALYWYRQSLGQGLEFLIYFQGNSAPDKSGLPSDRFSAERTGGSVSTLTIQRTQQEDSAVYLCASSWGGYTEAFFGQGTRLTVV.

This clonotype was recorded many times. The V and J genes are TRBV4-3 and TRBJ2-5, with 9 bases that match TRBD2. V shed 4 bases and J 9 bases; nucleotides not matched to a gene: 12. There are 15 residues in the CDR3. Germline loops: CDR1 LGHNA, CDR2 YSLEER. The DNA of the CDR3 is TGCGCCAGCAGCCTGACTACTAGCGGGTATAGGCCCCAGTACTTC. Amino acid sequence: CASSLTTSGYRPQYF.

This clonotype was detected ten times or more. J is TRBJ1-1 and V is TRBV19; D not resolved. Per germline, CDR1 LNHDA and CDR2 SQIVND (reference sequence). V gave up 7 bases and J gave up 5 bases, with 17 bases separating them. The CDR3 sequence is 14 residues long. CDR3 amino acids: CASTATRLGTEAFF. DNA for the CDR3: TGTGCCAGTACAGCGACTCGCCTTGGGACTGAAGCTTTCTTT.

This clonotype has at least ten counts. The chain carries TRBV27 and TRBJ2-1, with D maybe TRBD1 (5 bases). Per germline, CDR1 MNHEY and CDR2 SMNVEV (reference sequence). Trimming took 2 bases from V and 7 from J, leaving 9 bases between them. CDR3 length: 13 amino acids. DNA for the CDR3: TGTGCCAGCAGTTTAAGGGGCAGAAATGAGCAGTTCTTC. As protein: CASSLRGRNEQFF.